The entry that follows covers one TCR beta chain sequence. These data come from a study of blood T cell repertoires in COVID-19. Turning to the study itself: Nucleic acid was either cDNA or gDNA, and it came from T cells, B-cell-depleted T cells, or PBMCs.

The germline V gene encodes CDR1 MNHNS and CDR2 SASEGT. CDR3 length: 16 amino acids. Trimming cost V 7 bases and J 1 base, with 19 bases left between them. The assay was immunoSEQ multiplex PCR, and TCRdb's table has in-frame clones only and misses some. Of 210,000 or so clones in the sample, approximately 91% were seen once. Sequenced: peripheral blood. The chain employs TRBV6-1 and TRBJ1-2; possibly TRBD1 for D (6 bases). The TCR was taken from a woman in her thirties or forties with acute or convalescent COVID-19. CDR3 bases: TGTGCCAGCATTGAGAGGGGGGGCAGACTTAACTATGGCTACACCTTC. As protein: CASIERGGRLNYGYTF.